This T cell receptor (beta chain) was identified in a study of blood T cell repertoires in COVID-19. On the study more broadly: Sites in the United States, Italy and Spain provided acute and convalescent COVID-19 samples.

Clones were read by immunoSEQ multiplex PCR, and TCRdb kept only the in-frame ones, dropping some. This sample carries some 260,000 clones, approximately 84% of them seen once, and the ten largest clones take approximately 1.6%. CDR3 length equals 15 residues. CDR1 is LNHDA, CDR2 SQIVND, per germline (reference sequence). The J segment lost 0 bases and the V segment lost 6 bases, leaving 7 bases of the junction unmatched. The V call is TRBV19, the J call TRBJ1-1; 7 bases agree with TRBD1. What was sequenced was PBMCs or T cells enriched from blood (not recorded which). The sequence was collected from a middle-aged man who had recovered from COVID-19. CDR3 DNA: TGTGCCAGTAGGAGACAGGGAGACATGAACACTGAAGCTTTCTTT. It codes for CASRRQGDMNTEAFF.